This is a list of T cell receptor beta chains from one sample in a study of control samples from healthy donors and cancer patients. Produced via immunoSEQ multiplex PCR; TCRdb's table is partial and in-frame only. The table shows 200,000 or so clones, with around 94% occurring only once. What was sequenced was blood. Every receptor here comes from a man aged 50-59 years in good health. Each CDR3 is given with its conserved first and last residue. D genes are given only for firm matches.

TRBV4-1,TRBJ1-6,.,CASSQVTGWSSYNSPLHF
TRBV18,TRBJ1-1,TRBD1,CASSPTGGWSEAFF
TRBV28,TRBJ2-1,TRBD1,CASIALSGTGYNEQFF
TRBV27,TRBJ1-4,.,CASSGGGEGKLFF
TRBV6-5,TRBJ1-4,.,CASSVLGLREKLFF
TRBV28,TRBJ2-7,.,CASSFLFRNTYEQYF
TRBV6-5,TRBJ1-1,TRBD1,CASSTNRGRTEAFF
TRBV19,TRBJ2-2,TRBD1,CASSPGQWNTGELFF
TRBV7-2,TRBJ1-3,TRBD1,CASSSQLSTGLDTIYF
TRBV5-1,TRBJ1-1,.,CASSLGGLNTEAFF
TRBV6-4,TRBJ1-6,.,CASSGSPIASSYNSPLHF
TRBV12-3/TRBV12-4,TRBJ2-1,.,CASSLFVQFF
TRBV24-1,TRBJ1-2,TRBD1,CATSDRDSFYGYTF
TRBV4-1,TRBJ2-2,TRBD2,CASSQDYLAGGAGELFF
TRBV15,TRBJ1-1,.,CATSRAYNRDAAFF
TRBV7-2,TRBJ2-7,.,CASSLAGRAYEQYF
TRBV11-2,TRBJ2-3,TRBD2,CASSLGASGPTDTQYF
TRBV19,TRBJ1-5,.,CASSGRRSLSQPQHF
TRBV6-5,TRBJ2-1,.,CASTARAGPLMEQFF
TRBV4-3,TRBJ2-2,.,CASSQVITGELFF
TRBV19,TRBJ2-2,.,CASSIAPREVNTGELFF
TRBV19,TRBJ2-3,.,CASSIWAGERNTQYF
TRBV7-6,TRBJ2-6,.,CASSSGRSSGANVLTF
TRBV14,TRBJ2-7,TRBD1,CASSLQQGANRISNEQYF
TRBV11-2,TRBJ1-4,.,CASSPDPGHAANEKLFF
TRBV5-8,TRBJ2-1,TRBD1,CASRGTWTGMNEQFF
TRBV6-5,TRBJ1-6,TRBD1,CAGSLTGQNNSPLHF
TRBV5-8,TRBJ1-5,.,CASSIPPNNQPQHF
TRBV18,TRBJ2-2,TRBD2,CASSPPGGTGELFF
TRBV3-1/TRBV3-2,TRBJ1-1,.,CASSQVEGTEAFF
TRBV11-3,TRBJ2-2,.,CASSLMNTGELFF
TRBV7-8,TRBJ2-1,TRBD2,CASSSLAGGPNEQFF
TRBV6-5,TRBJ1-4,TRBD1,CASSYGQGTYKLFF
TRBV3-1/TRBV3-2,TRBJ1-2,.,CASSQKWSGYTF
TRBV5-1,TRBJ2-7,.,CASSSDLNSYEQYF
TRBV9,TRBJ1-4,TRBD1,CASSPRGQGNEKLFF
TRBV5-1,TRBJ2-7,.,CASSLGTGYEQYF
TRBV9,TRBJ1-4,.,CASSVGGRQGNEKLFF